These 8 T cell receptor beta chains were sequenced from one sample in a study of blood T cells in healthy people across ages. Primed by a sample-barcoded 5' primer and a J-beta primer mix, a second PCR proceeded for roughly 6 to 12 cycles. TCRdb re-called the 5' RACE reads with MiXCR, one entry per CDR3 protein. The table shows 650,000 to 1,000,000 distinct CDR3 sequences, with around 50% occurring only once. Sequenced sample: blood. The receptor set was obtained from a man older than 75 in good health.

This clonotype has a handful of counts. CDR3 residues: CASSLTEKTQYF. The CDR3 DNA is TGCGCCAGCAGCTTGACGGAGAAGACCCAGTACTTC. V is TRBV5-1 and J is TRBJ2-5, with D uncertain. Trimming pared 1 base from V and 6 bases from J, leaving 7 bases between. The CDR3 has 12 amino acids. CDR1 and CDR2 (germline): SGHRS, YFSETQ.

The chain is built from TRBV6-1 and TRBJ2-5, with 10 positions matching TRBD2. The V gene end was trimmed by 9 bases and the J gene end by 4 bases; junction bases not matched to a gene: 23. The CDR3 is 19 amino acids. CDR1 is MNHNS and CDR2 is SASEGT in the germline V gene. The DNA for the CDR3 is TGTGCCAGTGAGATGCCACCCCTCGGACTAGCGGAGGCGGGAGAGACCCAGTACTTC. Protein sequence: CASEMPPLGLAEAGETQYF.

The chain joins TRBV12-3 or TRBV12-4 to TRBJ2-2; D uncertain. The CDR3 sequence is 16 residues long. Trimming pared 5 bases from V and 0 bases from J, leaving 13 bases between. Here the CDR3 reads CASSPVSSPNTGELFF. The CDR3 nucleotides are TGTGCCAGCAGTCCCGTTTCCTCCCCGAACACCGGGGAGCTGTTTTTT.

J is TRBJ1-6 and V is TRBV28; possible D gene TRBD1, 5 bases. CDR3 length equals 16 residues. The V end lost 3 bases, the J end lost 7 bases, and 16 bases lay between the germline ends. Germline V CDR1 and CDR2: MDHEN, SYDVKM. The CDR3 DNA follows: TGTGCCAGCAGTTTCTTATCCCCGGGACCGAATTCACCCCTCCACTTT. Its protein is CASSFLSPGPNSPLHF.

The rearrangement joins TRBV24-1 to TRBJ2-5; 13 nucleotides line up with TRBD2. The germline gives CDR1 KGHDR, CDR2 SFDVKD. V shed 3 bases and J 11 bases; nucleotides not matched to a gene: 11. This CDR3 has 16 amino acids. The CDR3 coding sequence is TGTGCCACCAGTGATACTAGCGGGAGGGCCTTGAGTGAGCAGTACTTC. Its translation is CATSDTSGRALSEQYF.

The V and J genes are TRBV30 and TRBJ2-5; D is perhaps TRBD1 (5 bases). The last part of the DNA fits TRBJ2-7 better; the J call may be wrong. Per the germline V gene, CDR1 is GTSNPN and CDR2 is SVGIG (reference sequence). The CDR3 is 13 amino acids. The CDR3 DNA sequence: TGTGCCTGGGCCCTTCAGGGTCTCCACGAGCAGTACTTC. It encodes CAWALQGLHEQYF.

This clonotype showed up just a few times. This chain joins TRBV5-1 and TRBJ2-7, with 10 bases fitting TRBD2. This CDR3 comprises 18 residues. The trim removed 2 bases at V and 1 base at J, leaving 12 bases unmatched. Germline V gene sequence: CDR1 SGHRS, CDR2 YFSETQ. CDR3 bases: TGCGCCAGCAGCTTTATCACGGCTCGGACTAGCGGTTCCTACGAGCAGTACTTC. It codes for CASSFITARTSGSYEQYF.

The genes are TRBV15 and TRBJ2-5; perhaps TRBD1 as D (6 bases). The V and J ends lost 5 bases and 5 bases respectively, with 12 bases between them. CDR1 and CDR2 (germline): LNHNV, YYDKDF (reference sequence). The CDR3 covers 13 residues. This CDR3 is CATSLQGRETQYF. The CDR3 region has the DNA TGTGCCACCAGCCTACAGGGCCGGGAGACCCAGTACTTC.